This entry features one T cell receptor beta chain sequence. With 2 bases clipped from V and 4 bases from J, the junction kept 4 bases outside the gene matches. The germline CDR1 and CDR2 sequences are LGHNT and FRNRAP. The CDR3 is made up of 14 amino acids. Measured with immunoSEQ multiplex PCR; TCRdb has only the in-frame clones, and not every one. The sample holds a few hundred thousand clones, 86% seen once. Cohort placement rested on clinical history that participants reported themselves. The data were obtained in a study of blood T cell repertoires in COVID-19. Material for sequencing was PBMCs or T cells enriched from blood (not recorded which). This receptor was taken from a young man who had recovered from COVID-19. The V and J genes are TRBV12-5 and TRBJ2-5, with TRBD1 matching 7 bases. For the CDR3, the DNA is TGTGCTAGTGGTTTGACCCGACAGGGAGAGACCCAGTACTTC. Amino acids: CASGLTRQGETQYF.